The 10 T cell receptor beta chains presented below share a single source sample, sequenced in a study of T cells in Graves' hyperthyroidism and ophthalmopathy. Amplified TCR beta CDR3 regions came from RNA transcripts. The HTBI primer set was used in a first-round RT-PCR of the TCR CDR3. A single record per CDR3 protein comes from TCRdb applying MiXCR to the multiplex PCR reads. The table lists around 500,000 distinct CDR3 sequences, approximately 14% of them singletons. Sequencing used blood. These TCRs come from a woman under 30 with Graves' hyperthyroidism.

V usage is TRBV7-3 and J usage is TRBJ2-3, with 7 bases fitting TRBD2. The V gene end was trimmed by 2 bases and the J gene end by 6 bases; junction bases not matched to a gene: 11. The CDR3 sequence is 16 residues long. Per the germline V gene, CDR1 is SGHTA and CDR2 is FQGTGA. CDR3 DNA sequence: TGTGCCAGCAGCTTACGAGCGGGGCTTAGGTCGGATACGCAGTATTTT. Its protein is CASSLRAGLRSDTQYF.

This clonotype was counted between two and nine times. This rearrangement joins TRBV20-1 to TRBJ2-1; the D gene is possibly TRBD2 (6 bases). The germline V gene encodes CDR1 DFQATT and CDR2 SNEGSKA (reference sequence). The length of the CDR3 is 15 residues. Trimming stripped 4 bases from V and 0 bases from J, with 13 bases between. For the CDR3, the DNA is TGCAGTGCTAAGGGAGGACCTAGCTCCTACAATGAGCAGTTCTTC. Protein: CSAKGGPSSYNEQFF.

In this sample, this clonotype turned up many times. The J gene is TRBJ2-2, the V gene TRBV10-1; either TRBD1 or TRBD2 may fit D (5 bases each). Germline assignment: CDR1 WNHNN and CDR2 SYGVQD (reference sequence). Trimming took 7 bases from V and 5 from J, leaving 20 bases between them. The CDR3 contains 16 residues. The CDR3 protein is CASIRGTGTSTGELFF. DNA for the CDR3: TGCGCCAGCATTCGCGGAACCGGGACGTCAACCGGGGAGCTGTTTTTT.

V usage is TRBV12-3 or TRBV12-4 and J usage is TRBJ2-3, with D tentatively TRBD2 (5 bases). There are 19 residues in the CDR3. V was clipped by 4 bases and J by 4 bases, with 27 bases between them. The CDR3 DNA reads TGTGCCAGCAGTTCCCGCGCCGTAAAGGGCCCGAGGGCCGCAGATACGCAGTATTTT. Its translation is CASSSRAVKGPRAADTQYF.

The chain uses TRBV27 and TRBJ1-6, with TRBD1 matching over 10 bases. CDR3 size: 15 residues. V was clipped by 5 bases and J by 9 bases; unmatched bases: 7. Germline values: CDR1 MNHEY, CDR2 SMNVEV (reference sequence). CDR3 in amino acids: CASSGDRGGGSPLHF. DNA of the CDR3: TGTGCCAGCAGTGGGGACAGGGGTGGTGGTTCACCCCTCCACTTT.

This clonotype was recorded a few times. The chain couples TRBV19 to TRBJ2-1; 7 nucleotides align to TRBD2. The junction had 7 bases not matched to a gene; V was cut back by 6 bases and J by 8 bases. Per germline, CDR1 LNHDA and CDR2 SQIVND (reference sequence). This CDR3 comprises 13 residues. Here the CDR3 DNA reads TGTGCCAGTAGGGCGGGAGTAGTTGATGAGCAGTTCTTC. Its translation is CASRAGVVDEQFF.

This clonotype was observed many times. V is TRBV19 and J is TRBJ1-2; the match to TRBD1 covers 7 bases. The CDR3 covers 15 residues. V shed 4 bases and J 4 bases; nucleotides not matched to a gene: 9. The germline V gene has CDR1 LNHDA and CDR2 SQIVND (reference sequence). CDR3 sequence reads: CASSNQGEAAYGYTF. CDR3 DNA: TGTGCCAGTAGTAACCAGGGGGAAGCTGCCTATGGCTACACCTTC.

The rearrangement joins TRBV4-1 to TRBJ1-1; D ambiguous. CDR1 MGHRA and CDR2 YSYEKL come from the germline V gene. This CDR3 region has 15 residues. Trimming cost V 1 base and J 1 base, with 10 bases left between them. The CDR3 sequence: CASSQGRLGNTEAFF. The DNA of the CDR3 is TGCGCCAGCAGCCAAGGGCGGTTAGGGAACACTGAAGCTTTCTTT.

This clonotype has ten or more counts. J is TRBJ2-5 and V is TRBV3-1, with 12 bases fitting TRBD2. The CDR3 contains 13 residues. J was trimmed by 2 bases and V by 10 bases; bases with no gene match: 2. Germline loops: CDR1 LGHDT, CDR2 YNNKEL (reference sequence). The CDR3 here is CATGTSGQETQYF. In DNA, the CDR3 is TGTGCCACCGGGACTAGCGGGCAAGAGACCCAGTACTTC.

This clonotype came up many times. This chain uses TRBV20-1 with TRBJ2-7, with no clear D. V gave up 1 base and J gave up 4 bases, with 8 bases separating them. The CDR3 sequence is 12 residues long. CDR1 and CDR2 (germline): DFQATT, SNEGSKA (reference sequence). CDR3 protein: CSARAVTYEQYF. The CDR3, as DNA: TGCAGTGCTAGAGCGGTAACGTACGAGCAGTACTTC.